The subject of this entry is one T cell receptor (beta chain). The data were obtained in a study of CD8 T cells in Susac syndrome. The RNA, about 0.45 to 1 ug, was put through reverse transcription using random hexamers. The immunoSEQ assay covered 54 Vbeta and 13 Jbeta segments for CDR3. In TCRdb, the immunoSEQ multiplex PCR reads were re-called with MiXCR into one record per CDR3 protein. Of roughly 200,000 distinct CDR3 sequences listed, just under 95% are singletons. Sequencing of TCR beta covered CD8+ and CD4+ T cells obtained from blood. Negative isolation yielded the CD8+ and CD4+ T cells, while FACS enriched the TEMRA cells. The sequencing sample was made of CD4+ T cells from PBMCs. This clonotype was sampled from a human donor with Susac syndrome.

The CDR3 DNA reads as TGCAGTGCCACTAGCGGGGATCCCTACGAGCAGTACTTC. Protein: CSATSGDPYEQYF. The chain carries TRBV20-1 and TRBJ2-7; 10 bases map to TRBD2. Germline CDR1 reads DFQATT; CDR2 reads SNEGSKA (reference sequence). This CDR3 region has 13 residues. Trimming took 6 bases from V and 2 from J; bases not matched to a gene: 4.